A selection of T cell receptor beta chains follows, all from one sample in a study of T cells after yellow fever vaccination. TCRdb itself ran the 5' RACE reads through MiXCR, one entry per CDR3 protein. Of 300,000 to 350,000 distinct CDR3 sequences in the sample, 8% to 9.5% were seen once. This specimen consisted of PBMCs, obtained roughly seven weeks after the first yellow fever vaccination. Receptors originate from a young man who received the YFV17D yellow fever vaccine. Each CDR3 is given with its conserved first and last residue. Each record gives: D gene, J gene, V gene, clone size, CDR3 DNA, CDR3 protein. A D gene is named only where the DNA matches it firmly. Some rows mark clone size as missing; the rest say once, few, many or name a class of expanded clone.

-	TRBJ2-3	TRBV12-3/TRBV12-4	-	TGTGCCAGCAGACCGACTAGGGGGGAGAACATTCCTACGCAGTATTTT	CASRPTRGENIPTQYF
-	TRBJ1-1	TRBV7-2	many	TGTGCCAGCAGCTTAGCAGGGGACACTGAAGCTTTCTTT	CASSLAGDTEAFF
TRBD1	TRBJ2-2	TRBV3-1	-	TGTGCCAGCAGCCACCCCGGACAGGTCACCGGGGAGCTGTTTTTT	CASSHPGQVTGELFF
-	TRBJ2-3	TRBV7-9	-	TGTGCCAGCAGCACACAGGGTGGGATAGATACGCAGTATTTT	CASSTQGGIDTQYF
TRBD2	TRBJ2-1	TRBV7-2	few	TGTGCCAGCAGCTCTGGACTAGGGCTTGAGCAGTTCTTC	CASSSGLGLEQFF
-	TRBJ2-3	TRBV24-1	-	TGTGCCACCAGTTTCGCAGATACGCAGTATTTT	CATSFADTQYF
-	TRBJ2-7	TRBV12-3/TRBV12-4	-	TGTGCCAGCAGTTTAGCCACAGGGTTTAGCTACGAGCAGTACTTC	CASSLATGFSYEQYF
-	TRBJ2-5	TRBV7-2	few	TGTGCCAGCAGCCCGGCTTTCGGAGAGCAAGAGACCCAGTACTTC	CASSPAFGEQETQYF
-	TRBJ2-7	TRBV5-1	-	TGCGCCAGCAGCTTGGCACCCGCACCCTACGAGCAGTACTTC	CASSLAPAPYEQYF
-	TRBJ1-1	TRBV5-1	-	TGCGCCAGCAGCTCCATGGGTTACACTGAAGCTTTCTTT	CASSSMGYTEAFF
-	TRBJ1-2	TRBV7-2	-	TGTGCCAGCAGCTTAGTCGGACAGCCCTCTAACTATGGCTACACCTTC	CASSLVGQPSNYGYTF
-	TRBJ1-1	TRBV7-8	many	TGTGCCAGCAGCTTAGGGGGGCCTAGGACTGAAGCTTTCTTT	CASSLGGPRTEAFF
TRBD1	TRBJ2-2	TRBV19	few	TGTGCCAGTAGTTTCGGACAGGGGGCGCCCCGGGGCGGGGAGCTGTTTTTT	CASSFGQGAPRGGELFF
-	TRBJ1-1	TRBV19	few	TGTGCCAGTAGTTACAGGGCTTACATGAACACTGAAGCTTTCTTT	CASSYRAYMNTEAFF
-	TRBJ2-2	TRBV20-1	-	TGCAGTGCTAGAGATGGGCAGTGGAACACCGGGGAGCTGTTTTTT	CSARDGQWNTGELFF
-	TRBJ2-2	TRBV7-3	many	TGTGCCAGCAGCCCGGGAACGATGCCCGGGGAGCTGTTTTTT	CASSPGTMPGELFF
TRBD1	TRBJ2-1	TRBV19	few	TGTGCCAGTAGTATGGAGCGAAAAGGGGGCTATGAGCAGTTCTTC	CASSMERKGGYEQFF
TRBD1	TRBJ1-4	TRBV12-3/TRBV12-4	many	TGTGCCAGCAGTTTAAGCTCAGGGGGAGGGAATGAAAAACTGTTTTTT	CASSLSSGGGNEKLFF
TRBD1	TRBJ1-2	TRBV7-2	-	TGTGCCAGCAGCTTAGTGGGCGGACAGGGGAACTATGGCTACACCTTC	CASSLVGGQGNYGYTF
-	TRBJ2-1	TRBV20-1	few	TGCAGTGCTAGTCGCCGGAGTGAGCAGTTCTTC	CSASRRSEQFF
TRBD1	TRBJ1-6	TRBV6-1	few	TGTGCCAGCAGGCGCCAACGATCCGGGACAGGCTATAATTCACCCCTCCACTTT	CASRRQRSGTGYNSPLHF
-	TRBJ2-1	TRBV3-1	few	TGTGCCAGCAGCCTTGGGTCGAGCCCCTACAATGAGCAGTTCTTC	CASSLGSSPYNEQFF
TRBD1	TRBJ2-7	TRBV5-4	few	TGTGCCAGCAGCCCGAGGGACAGGGTCTACGAGCAGTACTTC	CASSPRDRVYEQYF
-	TRBJ2-2	TRBV7-2	few	TGTGCCAGCAGCTTACGCCCAGGGGTGAACACCGGGGAGCTGTTTTTT	CASSLRPGVNTGELFF
-	TRBJ1-1	TRBV10-2	-	TGCGCCAGCAGTGAGGGACCGGCGAACTCTGAAGCTTTCTTT	CASSEGPANSEAFF
-	TRBJ2-6	TRBV7-8	-	TGTGCCAGCAGCTTAGGTCGTCTGGGACGAGAGTACTCTGGGGCCAACGTCCTGACTTTC	CASSLGRLGREYSGANVLTF
TRBD1	TRBJ1-2	TRBV27	few	TGTGCCAGCAGTTTAGACAGGGGGTCATCTGGCTACACCTTC	CASSLDRGSSGYTF
-	TRBJ1-1	TRBV28	few	TGTGCCAGCACCGCCTGGGTGGTCGCGAACACTGAAGCTTTCTTT	CASTAWVVANTEAFF
-	TRBJ1-2	TRBV12-3/TRBV12-4	many	TGTGCCAGCAGTCCAACCGGGCCTCAGACCTACTATGGCTACACCTTC	CASSPTGPQTYYGYTF
-	TRBJ2-3	TRBV5-1	many	TGCGCCAGCAGCTTGGCAGGGTTGGATACGCAGTATTTT	CASSLAGLDTQYF
-	TRBJ1-1	TRBV2	many	TGTGCCAGCAGTGAAGCGCTTGTTCAGTGGACTGAAGCTTTCTTT	CASSEALVQWTEAFF
TRBD1	TRBJ1-1	TRBV12-5	few	TGTGCTAGTGGCCGGGGACAGGACTTGAACACTGAAGCTTTCTTT	CASGRGQDLNTEAFF
-	TRBJ2-1	TRBV5-1	many	TGCGCCAGCAGCCAGGATCCGGGACATGGGTACAATGAGCAGTTCTTC	CASSQDPGHGYNEQFF